The clone carrying this TCR beta chain was counted only a few times. No antigen is known for it. Expressed TCRB transcripts were sequenced because the isolated RNA had all been reverse transcribed beforehand. Some clones are missing from TCRdb's copy, which holds only in-frame ones; the method was immunoSEQ multiplex PCR. Altogether under 450,000 clones are present, roughly 16% being singletons, with the ten largest covering about 0.02%. The data belong to a study of beta chain features in type 1 diabetes. Study information: Sorted cells, approximately 100,000,000 in number, were examined across all samples.

Germline-derived CDR1 and CDR2 are SGHAT and FQDESV (reference sequence). V lost 4 bases, J lost 4 bases, and 13 bases stayed unmatched. This CDR3 has 17 residues. General observations from the study: Among patients, naive, central memory and Treg TCRB repertoires appeared more similar than among healthy donors. Patients and controls would share equally any PCR tilt toward shorter templates.

The TCR was taken from a woman between 18 and 29 years old in good health. This chain links TRBV11-1 with TRBJ2-1; the match to TRBD2 covers 7 bases. The specimen sequenced was naive CD4+ T cells from blood. CDR3 protein: CASSSIMALAEYNEQFF. CDR3 coding DNA: TGTGCCAGCAGCTCCATTATGGCTCTAGCGGAGTACAATGAGCAGTTCTTC.